This T cell receptor (beta chain) stems from a study of T-cell memory formation after mild COVID-19. The germline V and J ends were trimmed by 4 bases and 1 base, with 16 bases remaining between them. Germline values: CDR1 MGHDK, CDR2 SYGVNS. The CDR3 sequence is 16 residues long. TCRdb processed the 5' RACE reads anew with MiXCR; each CDR3 protein has one entry. In the table there are about 110,000 distinct CDR3 sequences, 20% to 25% of which are singletons. The sequence was collected from a man between 18 and 29 years old who had mild COVID-19 (a few samples of this study predate the infection). Cell type and time point are not known. The chain carries TRBV25-1 and TRBJ2-5, with D perhaps assigned TRBD1 or TRBD2 (5 bases each). The sequenced material came from PBMCs or a T cell subset sorted from them (not recorded which). CDR3 region: CASSAYGAGFQETQYF. The CDR3 DNA follows: TGTGCCAGCAGTGCGTACGGGGCGGGTTTCCAAGAGACCCAGTACTTC.